This note documents a single T cell receptor beta chain sequence. Its antigen specificity is not known. Base qualities are missing; no much larger clone stands one base away. The sample comes from a study of blood T cell repertoires in COVID-19 (dated by TCRdb to the early 2020s). Describing the broader study: Collaborator samples came from the United States, Italy and Spain and covered acute and convalescent phases of COVID-19. The material from the prospective study consisted of cDNA or gDNA derived from T cells, B-cell-depleted T cells, or PBMCs. Deeply sampled blood TCRbeta repertoires from subjects exposed to, actively infected with, or recovered from COVID-19 were included in the dataset. The repertoires were released in a freely available public database intended as a resource for research on the immune response to SARS-CoV-2. The samples were drawn from the first 160 participants of the ongoing ImmuneRACE study and from more than 1,000 subjects provided by 6 global collaborators. The sample metadata nearly always contained a de-identified subject ID, COVID-19 status, age in years and sex. Where HLA class I and class II types were available, the types were taken from metadata supplied by the sample provider, not from assay-based typing. The paper's findings and limits, for the study overall: How much clinical and demographic metadata was included differed by source and by participant, and the metadata was provided uncurated.

TCRbeta CDR3 regions were amplified from genomic DNA by means of the immunoSEQ Assay, a bias-controlled multiplex PCR. The source study handled its data this way. The number of nucleated cells in each sample was estimated by amplification of reference gene primers within the assay. To quantify the absolute abundance of each unique TCRbeta CDR3 rearrangement, sequence reads were collapsed and filtered. For each sample, productive Simpson clonality was calculated as the square root of Simpson's diversity index across productive rearrangements. TCRdb stores this immuneACCESS table with in-frame sequences only. Part of the clones is absent; in the studies checked, under half of the shortfall reflects unresolved V genes, and no reason is known for the rest. V, J and clone size are those of that table, while D and trimming were read from the DNA. The sample includes 300,000 to 400,000 clones, with roughly 87% observed a single time. The top ten clones comprise around 8.9% of the sample.

One collaborating source in Seattle enrolled patients during active infection and followed them longitudinally through the course of disease. Each collaborating institution followed its own protocols to collect whole blood in K2EDTA tubes. Collaborator samples were shipped for TCRbeta analysis as frozen whole blood, isolated PBMCs, or DNA extracted from either sample type. The receptor comes from a man younger than 45 with COVID-19, enrolled during active disease. Source material: peripheral blood.

The CDR3 amino acid sequence is: CASSVGQGALGANVLTF. The DNA sequence follows: TGTGCCAGCAGCGTTGGACAGGGGGCGCTTGGGGCCAACGTCCTGACTTTC. In this chain, TRBV5-5 is recombined with TRBJ2-6, with 11 bases in between that match TRBD1. The CDR3 runs 17 amino acids, cysteine and phenylalanine included. Just CDR3 DNA is preserved here, 51 bases in frame from base 1. The germline V gene (reference sequence) provides CDR1 SGHKS and CDR2 YYEKEE. Trimming accounts for 4 bases at V and 3 bases at J, while the number of junction bases matched to no gene is 6.